Given below is one TCR beta chain in context. This clonotype was observed at least ten times. Its antigen target is currently unknown. Per-base quality was not reported, and no clone a single base away is much larger than it. Library generation was performed with 5' RACE. The listed sequencing device is Illumina HiSeq 2000. A universal primer binding site was added through template switching, and the final cDNA carried a unique molecular identifier so that TCR cDNA molecules could be counted accurately. Specific primers in the conserved constant-segment region were used to synthesize first-strand cDNA for the TCR alpha and beta chains. To control for contamination, every cDNA library was double barcoded, receiving both a SMART-Mk sample barcode and Illumina barcodes. TruSeq adapter sequences, together with Illumina sample barcodes, were added in two successive PCR steps. The Illumina HiSeq platform was used with custom primers to sequence TCR alpha and beta cDNA libraries. In the paper's pipeline: Raw reads were processed with MiGEC to extract unique molecular identifiers, and MiXCR was used to determine CDR3 positions. Recombination models were inferred per individual with the repgenHMM and IGoR tools using an EM algorithm. Shared clonotypes were analyzed with the tcR package in R, and sharing was normalized by the product of cloneset sizes. To study raw recombination free of thymic and clonal selection effects, out-of-frame nonproductive sequences were analyzed. TCRdb trimmed the raw reads at Q25, called clones with MiXCR and kept productive beta chains. Each record represents a unique CDR3 protein, reported with the most common genes and DNA among its rows. The V and J calls and clone size come from TCRdb's table, not from the authors' own analysis. This sample lists about 210,000 distinct CDR3 sequences; roughly a tenth were detected once. The ten largest clones represent 4% to 6% of the sample.

The data originate from a study of identical twins (dated by TCRdb to the mid-2010s). About the full investigation: The study deep-sequenced TCR alpha and beta repertoires from monozygotic twins, unrelated adults of various ages and cord blood to test whether fetal clonotypes persist. To rule out contamination, the twin experiments were replicated at different times with different library preparation protocols. The paper's findings and limits, for the study overall: Excess twin sharing in beta out-of-frame sequences was weaker because fewer shared sequences lowered the signal-to-noise ratio. Conclusions relied on cross-sectional statistical analysis, since the same donors could not be followed over many years. Recombination models systematically underestimated out-of-frame TCR alpha sharing in monozygotic twins but agreed with sharing between unrelated individuals. Fewer insertions were carried by abundant cord blood beta clonotypes, a similar but weaker trend appeared in young adult naive repertoires, and no such trend appeared in memory repertoires. Compared with coincidental sharing between unrelated individuals, an excess of low generation-probability sequences was observed among out-of-frame TCR alpha sequences shared between twins. Invariant T cells such as MAIT and iNKT could partly confound zero-insertion analyses, although diverse VJ usage argued against such confounding for most clonotypes.

After removal of 4 bases from V and 3 bases from J, the junction retains 5 bases not matched to a gene. The CDR3, cysteine through phenylalanine, is 15 amino acids long. The only DNA kept is the CDR3, 45 bases in frame from the first base. Only healthy Caucasian donors were included. Using Miltenyi CD45RO+ enrichment and human naive T-cell isolation kits, memory (CD45RO+) and naive T cells were isolated from PBMC. The source material was memory (CD45RO+) T cells sorted from blood. The meaning of the sample's cell subset or site label: CD45RO+ enriched T cells. The chain uses TRBV12-3 or TRBV12-4 and TRBJ2-3, with 9 central nucleotides matching TRBD1. The TCR sequence derives from a woman between 18 and 30 years old in good health. DNA sequence: TGTGCCAGCAGTTCACAGGGGGCTTGGACAGATACGCAGTATTTT. Translated, this is CASSSQGAWTDTQYF.